One sample yielded the 20 T cell receptor beta chains listed below, sequenced in a study of CD8 T cells in ankylosing spondylitis. Regarding the study as a whole: Within ankylosing spondylitis blood, a TCR beta motif made up of under 10 highly homologous variants appeared to be characteristic.

Their antigens are not known. TCRdb redid the calling of the 5' RACE reads with MiXCR, one entry per CDR3 protein. This table has roughly 670,000 distinct CDR3 sequences, around 19% appearing once. Sequencing used blood, either unsorted or a sorted T cell fraction (not recorded which). The receptors were gathered from a male donor with ankylosing spondylitis.

The V gene is TRBV6-1, the J gene TRBJ1-2; D gene ambiguous. With 3 bases removed from V and 4 bases from J, the gap between germline ends came to 15 bases. Germline V lookup: CDR1 MNHNS, CDR2 SASEGT. The CDR3 contains 15 residues. The CDR3 coding sequence is TGTGCCAGCAGTGATTCTCCGTCCCCATTCTATGGCTACACCTTC. Translating gives CASSDSPSPFYGYTF.

This clonotype has a handful of counts. The chain joins TRBV10-1 to TRBJ2-2, with no clear D. Germline lookup yields CDR1 WNHNN and CDR2 SYGVQD (reference sequence). Between the trimmed V and J ends, which lost 0 bases and 3 bases, there was a span of 11 bases. The CDR3 is 16 amino acids. The CDR3 reads CASSESNSRDTGELFF. The CDR3 DNA sequence: TGCGCCAGCAGTGAGTCCAACTCCCGAGACACCGGGGAGCTGTTTTTT.

V is TRBV10-3 and J is TRBJ1-3; D unresolved. Germline loops: CDR1 ENHRY, CDR2 SYGVKD. V was cut by 4 bases and J by 4 bases, with 11 bases left in between. There are 14 residues in the CDR3. The CDR3 DNA reads TGTGCCATCAGTGCAGGAACCCTGGGAAACACCATATATTTT. It encodes CAISAGTLGNTIYF.

The V gene is TRBV6-2 or TRBV6-3, the J gene TRBJ2-5; TRBD1 might be the D (6 bases). Between the trimmed V and J ends, which lost 2 bases and 5 bases, there was a span of 15 bases. Germline V CDR1 and CDR2: MNHEY, SVGEGT. The CDR3 sequence is 15 residues long. CDR3 sequence: CASSYIGAGAETQYF. The CDR3 nucleotides read TGTGCCAGCAGTTACATAGGCGCAGGGGCGGAGACCCAGTACTTC.

This clonotype was counted a few times. J is TRBJ2-3 and V is TRBV11-1; TRBD2 agrees at 12 bases. CDR1 is SGHAT and CDR2 is FQDESV in the germline V gene (reference sequence). Germline trimming cut 2 bases from V and 0 bases from J; bases unmatched to any gene: 6. The CDR3 has 18 residues. CDR3 residues: CASSLSLAGGRSTDTQYF. The CDR3 DNA is TGTGCCAGCAGCTTAAGCCTAGCGGGAGGGCGGAGCACAGATACGCAGTATTTT.

This clonotype was recorded a few times. The J gene is TRBJ2-1, the V gene TRBV11-2; possibly TRBD1 for D (6 bases). Germline V gene sequence: CDR1 SGHAT, CDR2 FQNNGV. The CDR3 sequence is 20 residues long. Trimming cost V 3 bases and J 0 bases, with 24 bases left between them. CDR3 sequence reads: CASSFPTGTTKSSSYNEQFF. The CDR3 region has the DNA TGTGCCAGCAGCTTCCCAACCGGGACAACAAAATCCAGCTCCTACAATGAGCAGTTCTTC.

This clonotype showed up just a few times. The rearrangement links TRBV11-2 to TRBJ2-3; TRBD2 aligns across 12 bases. J gave up 2 bases and V 4 bases, and 16 bases lay outside the gene matches. This CDR3 contains 20 residues. Per the germline V gene, CDR1 is SGHAT and CDR2 is FQNNGV. In nucleotides, the CDR3 is TGTGCCAGCAGCTATTACGGCCCCGGGACTAGCGGGTATTACACAGATACGCAGTATTTT. Amino acids: CASSYYGPGTSGYYTDTQYF. The entire variable domain, with the rest obtained from reference TRBV11-2 and TRBJ2-3, is as follows: EAGVAQSPRYKIIEKRQSVAFWCNPISGHATLYWYQQILGQGPKLLIQFQNNGVVDDSQLPKDRFSAERLKGVDSTLKIQPAKLEDSAVYLCASSYYGPGTSGYYTDTQYFGPGTRLTVL.

This clonotype showed up many times. The chain employs TRBV20-1 and TRBJ2-2; D gene uncertain. The CDR3 sequence is 11 residues long. The V end was cut by 5 bases, the J end by 2 bases, with 3 bases between. Germline assignment: CDR1 DFQATT and CDR2 SNEGSKA (reference sequence). The CDR3 is CSALNTGELFF. Here the CDR3 DNA reads TGCAGTGCTCTCAACACCGGGGAGCTGTTTTTT.

This clonotype was observed a handful of times. The rearrangement uses TRBV29-1 and TRBJ2-1; 9 bases agree with TRBD2. Germline CDR1 and CDR2: SQVTM and ANQGSEA. The V gene end was trimmed by 8 bases and the J gene end by 7 bases; junction bases not matched to a gene: 3. The CDR3 has 11 residues. CDR3 region: CSLAGSNEQFF. The CDR3, as DNA: TGCAGCCTAGCGGGGAGTAATGAGCAGTTCTTC.

The CDR3 here is CASSFVAGGGDTQYF. CDR3 DNA sequence: TGCGCCAGCAGCTTTGTAGCGGGAGGAGGAGATACGCAGTATTTT. The J gene is TRBJ2-3, the V gene TRBV5-1, with 10 bases matching TRBD2. The trim removed 2 bases at V and 5 bases at J, leaving 5 bases unmatched. In germline, CDR1 is SGHRS, CDR2 YFSETQ. CDR3 length: 15 residues.

This clonotype was detected many times. J is TRBJ2-2 and V is TRBV21-1. TRBV21-1 is recorded as a pseudogene. This CDR3 spans 16 amino acids. CDR3 coding DNA: TGTGCCAGCAGCAAAGGGGTCGACTTGGGCACCGGGGAGCTGTTTTTT. This gives the protein CASSKGVDLGTGELFF.

CDR3 in amino acids: CASRPVTWGTETQYF. In nucleotides, the CDR3 is TGTGCCAGCAGGCCCGTGACTTGGGGGACAGAGACCCAGTACTTC. The V gene is TRBV7-9, the J gene TRBJ2-5; D tentatively fits TRBD1 or TRBD2 (5 bases each). The V gene lost 6 bases and the J gene lost 4 bases, with 18 bases spanning the gap. The CDR3 is 15 residues long. CDR1 SEHNR and CDR2 FQNEAQ come from the germline V gene (reference sequence). Supplemented by reference TRBV7-9 and TRBJ2-5, the full variable domain reads DTGVSQNPRHKITKRGQNVTFRCDPISEHNRLYWYRQTLGQGPEFLTYFQNEAQLEKSRLLSDRFSAERPKGSFSTLEIQRTEQGDSAMYLCASRPVTWGTETQYFGPGTRLLVL.

The V call is TRBV6-1, the J call TRBJ1-5; no definite D call. Germline CDR1 reads MNHNS; CDR2 reads SASEGT. The CDR3 loop spans 14 amino acids. With 8 bases removed from V and 5 bases from J, the gap between germline ends came to 16 bases. The CDR3 here is CASQRTAHDQPQHF. In nucleotides, the CDR3 is TGTGCCAGCCAAAGGACGGCACACGATCAGCCCCAGCATTTT.

This clonotype turned up a few times. The chain uses TRBV29-1 and TRBJ1-1, with 10 bases aligning to TRBD1. Trimming cost V 7 bases and J 5 bases; bases outside gene matches: 7. The CDR3 sequence is 13 residues long. Germline V CDR1 and CDR2: SQVTM, ANQGSEA. The CDR3 coding sequence is TGCAGCGCAGGGACAGGGGTGGGAACTGAAGCTTTCTTT. It specifies CSAGTGVGTEAFF.

This clonotype appeared a few times. This sequence joins TRBV7-9 and TRBJ2-7, with TRBD1 matching 7 bases. This CDR3 contains 14 residues. V gave up 5 bases and J gave up 5 bases; unmatched junction bases: 9. The V gene's germline CDR1 is SEHNR and CDR2 FQNEAQ (reference sequence). CDR3 bases: TGTGCCAGCAGCCCCCAGGACAGGAGCCACGAGCAGTACTTC. Its translation is CASSPQDRSHEQYF.

The chain combines TRBV2 with TRBJ2-1; no clear D gene. V was clipped by 3 bases and J by 5 bases, with 11 bases between them. CDR1 and CDR2 (germline): SNHLY, FYNNEI. CDR3 length equals 14 residues. For the CDR3, the DNA is TGTGCCAGCAGTGACCGAACAAGCGACAATGAGCAGTTCTTC. Translating gives CASSDRTSDNEQFF.

This clonotype was found many times. This chain links TRBV5-1 with TRBJ2-1; 12 positions agree with TRBD2. Trimming took 5 bases from V and 9 from J; bases not matched to a gene: 9. This CDR3 contains 15 residues. Germline V lookup: CDR1 SGHRS, CDR2 YFSETQ. The CDR3: CASRERTSGTGEQFF. In DNA form, the CDR3 reads TGCGCCAGCAGGGAGAGGACTAGCGGGACCGGTGAGCAGTTCTTC. Using reference TRBV5-1 and TRBJ2-1 for the parts outside the CDR3, the full variable domain is KAGVTQTPRYLIKTRGQQVTLSCSPISGHRSVSWYQQTPGQGLQFLFEYFSETQRNKGNFPGRFSGRQFSNSRSEMNVSTLELGDSALYLCASRERTSGTGEQFFGPGTRLTVL.

This clonotype has just a few counts. The chain links TRBV4-2 to TRBJ1-5, with D hard to call. The V end lost 0 bases, the J end lost 4 bases, and 10 bases lay between the germline ends. Germline CDR1 is LGHNA and CDR2 is YNFKEQ. This CDR3 has 15 residues. Here the CDR3 reads CASSQEAGSNQPQHF. Written as DNA, the CDR3 is TGTGCCAGCAGCCAAGAGGCGGGCAGTAATCAGCCCCAGCATTTT.

This chain links TRBV5-1 with TRBJ2-2, with D maybe TRBD2 (6 bases). With 5 bases removed from V and 1 base from J, the gap between germline ends came to 9 bases. This CDR3 has 14 amino acids. Germline V CDR1 and CDR2: SGHRS, YFSETQ. CDR3: CASRRRENTGELFF. CDR3 nucleotide sequence: TGCGCCAGCAGACGGCGGGAGAACACCGGGGAGCTGTTTTTT.

The chain uses TRBV6-1 and TRBJ2-3; 8 bases map to TRBD2. This CDR3 is built from 18 residues. CDR1 is MNHNS and CDR2 is SASEGT in the germline V gene. J lost 0 bases, V lost 7 bases, and 15 bases had no gene match. The CDR3: CASILRLRTSHSTDTQYF. In nucleotides, the CDR3 is TGTGCCAGCATTCTACGCCTTCGGACTAGCCATAGCACAGATACGCAGTATTTT.